This is a list of T cell receptor beta chains from one sample in a study of Graves' ophthalmopathy and Graves' hyperthyroidism. TCRdb re-derived calls from the multiplex PCR reads in MiXCR, one entry per CDR3 protein. Here the sample spans roughly 700,000 distinct CDR3 sequences, 40% being singletons. The sample was peripheral blood. Every receptor here comes from an adult man with Graves' ophthalmopathy. CDR3s leave out the opening cysteine and the closing phenylalanine or tryptophan. The size entry is marked missing in some rows and otherwise reads once, few, many or a size class.

>TRBV25-1|many
ASADRGLTRDTEAF
>TRBV6-5|few
ASSDTTGSGETQY
>TRBV7-9|many
ASSLARSTNEKLF
>TRBV7-2|.
ATGGTGDSPLH
>TRBV7-8|few
ASSSPGQGYKQY
>TRBV10-3|.
AISGAGNTIY
>TRBV20-1|few
SARGTFATNEKLF
>TRBV14|few
ASSEGLAGVITGELF
>TRBV20-1|.
SARVVAEGTQY
>TRBV3-1|few
ASSQGTGNNQPQH
>TRBV11-1|once
ASSSGTGGVMEKLF
>TRBV28|few
ASSLIGGETQY
>TRBV24-1|.
ASVLGLRNQPQH
>TRBV11-2|.
ASSAATEIQETQY
>TRBV20-1|few
SASGTGGGEKLF
>TRBV20-1|few
SARDPANSRGLIQH
>TRBV16|once
ASSVGDKINQPQH
>TRBV19|many
ASSTSTGTSNQPQH
>TRBV25-1|many
ASSEWEGVSGNTIY
>TRBV24-1|.
ATSDYQGLAADTQY
>TRBV20-1|.
SAEKQGEIYEQY
>TRBV10-3|few
ASSRERGNEKLF
>TRBV15|many
ATSRDQGETQY
>TRBV2|few
ASSEFVGVGSGELF
>TRBV20-1|.
SAPRWDRQYQETQY
>TRBV7-8|few
ASSLATGSESGNTIY
>TRBV29-1|once
SAAGQADEH
>TRBV25-1|many
ASSENTQGMAPQH
>TRBV7-9|few
ASSQMTQGRSSPLH
>TRBV29-1|.
SVGLAGGHETQY
>TRBV2|many
ASSEAPPRQETQY
>TRBV7-4|few
ASSIGQSYGYT
>TRBV29-1|many
SVVKDTEAF
>TRBV19|.
ASRASGTGVYEQY
>TRBV28|.
ASSRRGRSSGNTIY
>TRBV29-1|many
SVAPGQAVYGYT
>TRBV10-2|many
ASSERVQPQH
>TRBV7-9|.
ASRLAACYEQY
>TRBV10-3|.
ASTSPWDRGSGTQY
>TRBV25-1|many
ASSVDRLKEQY
>TRBV24-1|few
ASSRRTGLNQPQH
>TRBV6-1|few
ASSERGPNYGYT
>TRBV12-3/TRBV12-4|.
ASTDREMNTEAF
>TRBV5-4|few
ASSMGTSRNTGELF
>TRBV10-3|.
ASGQGANEKLF
>TRBV10-3|many
AIRDRGGSIYEQY
>TRBV2|.
ASSETGTPGGYT
>TRBV7-7|.
ASSLSREGLGNEQF
>TRBV24-1|many
ASSRGQGQPQH
>TRBV7-2|many
ASSLDVREQNTIY
>TRBV2|.
ASSPARFEYNEQF
>TRBV25-1|.
ASSDGQRKAF
>TRBV29-1|.
SLGARQPQH
>TRBV19|few
ASSIQGARTTEAF
>TRBV7-2|.
ASSLSWSSSSYEQY
>TRBV10-3|.
ASSYIGGSSYEQY
>TRBV2|.
ASSKTSGPYQETQY